What follows is one T cell receptor beta chain and its context. The CDR3 has 17 residues. V gave up 2 bases and J gave up 8 bases, with 23 bases separating them. CDR1 is MNHEY and CDR2 is SMNVEV in the germline V gene (reference sequence). These data are taken from a study of T-cell reconstitution after alpha-beta-depleted transplantation in children. Researchers prepared the TCRbeta library using unique molecular identifiers, the study reports. TCRdb reprocessed the PCR reads with MiXCR, giving one entry per CDR3 protein. Among a few hundred thousand distinct CDR3 sequences listed, 25% to 30% were seen once.

The TCR comes from a boy in the first two years of life with Wiskott-Aldrich syndrome, due to receive a stem cell transplant. The sample here was PBMCs, taken before TCRalphabeta/CD19-depleted stem cell transplant. The rearrangement uses TRBV27 and TRBJ2-3; D is possibly TRBD2 (5 bases). The CDR3 bases are TGTGCCAGCAGTTTAATAAGCGGCGGGTCGTACACTGGTACGCAGTATTTT. Translating gives CASSLISGGSYTGTQYF.